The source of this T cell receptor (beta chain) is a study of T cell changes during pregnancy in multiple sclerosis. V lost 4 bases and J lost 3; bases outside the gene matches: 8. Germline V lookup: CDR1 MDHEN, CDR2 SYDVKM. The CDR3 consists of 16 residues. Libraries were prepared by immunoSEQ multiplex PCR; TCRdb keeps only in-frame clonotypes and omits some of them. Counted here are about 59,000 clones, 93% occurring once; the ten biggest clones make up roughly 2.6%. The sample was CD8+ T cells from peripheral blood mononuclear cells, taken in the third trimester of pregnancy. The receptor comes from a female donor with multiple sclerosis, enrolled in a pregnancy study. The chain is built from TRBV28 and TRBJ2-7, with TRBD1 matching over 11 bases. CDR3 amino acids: CASSSTRDRGIYEQYF. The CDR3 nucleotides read TGTGCCAGCAGTTCCACCCGGGACAGGGGGATCTACGAGCAGTACTTC.